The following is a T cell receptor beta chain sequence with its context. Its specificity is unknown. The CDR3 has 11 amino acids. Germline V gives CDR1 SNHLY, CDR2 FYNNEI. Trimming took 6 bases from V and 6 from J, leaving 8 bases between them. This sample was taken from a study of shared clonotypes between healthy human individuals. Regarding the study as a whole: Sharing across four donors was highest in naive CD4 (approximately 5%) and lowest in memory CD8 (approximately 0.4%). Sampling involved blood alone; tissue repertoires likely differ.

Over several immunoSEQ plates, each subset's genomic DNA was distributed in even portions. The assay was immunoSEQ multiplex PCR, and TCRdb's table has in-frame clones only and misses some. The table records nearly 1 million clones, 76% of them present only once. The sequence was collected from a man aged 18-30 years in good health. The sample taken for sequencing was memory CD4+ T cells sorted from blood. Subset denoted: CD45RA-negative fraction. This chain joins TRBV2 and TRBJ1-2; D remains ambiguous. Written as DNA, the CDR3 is TGTGCCAGCAGCCGCGGTAATGGCTACACCTTC. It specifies CASSRGNGYTF.